Listed below are T cell receptor beta chains from one sample, sequenced in a study of T cell responses to AZD1222 COVID-19 vaccine. Sequenced by immunoSEQ multiplex PCR; TCRdb stores in-frame clones only, minus some. Among 150,000 to 200,000 clones listed, about 89% were seen once. The sample in question was peripheral blood, obtained on day 0 of AZD1222 vaccination. These receptors were taken from an adult in good health. Each CDR3 is given with its conserved first and last residue. A D gene is named only where the DNA matches it firmly. Not every row has a clone size; where given, it reads once, few, many or a size class.

>.|.|TRBJ1-1|TRBV6-5|14
TGTGCCAGCAGCTCCATTTTACGGAACACTGAAGCTTTCTTT
CASSSILRNTEAFF
>.|.|TRBJ1-6|TRBV3-1/TRBV3-2|16
TGTGCCAGCAGCCCACAGACCAGCTCCTATAATTCACCCCTCCACTTT
CASSPQTSSYNSPLHF
>.|.|TRBJ1-1|TRBV2|13
TGTGCCAGCAAAGGACAGCCGAACACTGAAGCTTTCTTT
CASKGQPNTEAFF
>.|.|TRBJ1-3|TRBV14|14
TGTGCCAGCAGCCCTAGGGCCGGCAGTTCACCCATATATTTT
CASSPRAGSSPIYF
>few|.|TRBJ1-1|TRBV21-1|16
TGTGCCAGCAGCATCGACTCGAATGAGATGAACACTGAAGCTTTCTTT
CASSIDSNEMNTEAFF
>once|.|TRBJ2-1|TRBV5-1|14
TGCGCCAGCAGCTCCTATGGATCGATTTCTGAGCAGTTCTTC
CASSSYGSISEQFF
>few|TRBD1|TRBJ1-2|TRBV7-2|18
TGTGCCAGCAGCTTAGCGGGACAGGGGGAAGGATACGACTATGGCTACACCTTC
CASSLAGQGEGYDYGYTF
>.|.|TRBJ2-5|TRBV7-8|15
TGTGCCAGCAGCTTCCGGGCCCCGCTGGGGGAGACCCAGTACTTC
CASSFRAPLGETQYF
>.|TRBD1|TRBJ2-7|TRBV9|15
TGTGCCAGCAGCGTCGGGAGACAGGGGGTCTACGAGCAGTACTTC
CASSVGRQGVYEQYF
>.|.|TRBJ2-7|TRBV28|13
TGTGCCAGCCGAACAGGTTACCCCTACGAGCAGTACTTC
CASRTGYPYEQYF